These T cell receptor beta chains were read from a single sample in a study of PD-1 blockade in classical Hodgkin lymphoma. Sequencing was performed with immunoSEQ multiplex PCR; in TCRdb, only in-frame clones are kept and a portion is missing. Of tens of thousands of clones detected, 75% to 90% appear once; the ten largest clones hold around 16%. The sequenced sample was peripheral blood mononuclear cells (PBMCs), obtained at baseline. These receptors all come from a human donor with classical Hodgkin lymphoma. Both conserved end residues are part of each CDR3. Fields, in order: D gene, clone size, V gene, J gene, CDR3 protein, CDR3 DNA. A D gene is named only where the DNA matches it firmly. Size is omitted from some rows. Given values are once, few, many or a class for expanded clones.

d_call: TRBD2; clone_size: -; v_call: TRBV19; j_call: TRBJ2-5; cdr3_aa: CASTLAGDVETQYF; cdr3_nt: TGTGCCAGTACTTTAGCGGGGGATGTAGAGACCCAGTACTTC
d_call: TRBD1; clone_size: -; v_call: TRBV25-1; j_call: TRBJ1-2; cdr3_aa: CASSETTGVNYGYTF; cdr3_nt: TGTGCCAGCAGTGAAACGACAGGGGTCAACTATGGCTACACCTTC
d_call: -; clone_size: -; v_call: TRBV7-9; j_call: TRBJ2-3; cdr3_aa: CASSFPGSGTDTQYF; cdr3_nt: TGTGCCAGCAGCTTCCCCGGGTCGGGCACAGATACGCAGTATTTT
d_call: TRBD1; clone_size: few; v_call: TRBV5-4; j_call: TRBJ1-2; cdr3_aa: CASSLPRTGKGYTF; cdr3_nt: TGTGCCAGCAGCCTCCCGAGGACAGGGAAGGGCTACACCTTC
d_call: TRBD2; clone_size: -; v_call: TRBV7-9; j_call: TRBJ2-2; cdr3_aa: CASSLRGVNTGELFF; cdr3_nt: TGTGCCAGCAGCTTACGGGGGGTGAACACCGGGGAGCTGTTTTTT
d_call: TRBD1; clone_size: -; v_call: TRBV10-2; j_call: TRBJ2-1; cdr3_aa: CASRGQALRRFF; cdr3_nt: TGCGCCAGCAGGGGACAGGCCCTGAGGAGGTTCTTC
d_call: -; clone_size: -; v_call: TRBV7-9; j_call: TRBJ1-2; cdr3_aa: CASSLPDKAGYTF; cdr3_nt: TGTGCCAGCAGCCTCCCGGACAAGGCCGGCTACACCTTC
d_call: TRBD1; clone_size: once; v_call: TRBV5-1; j_call: TRBJ2-5; cdr3_aa: CASKPRTGTAEETQYF; cdr3_nt: TGCGCCAGCAAGCCCCGAACCGGGACAGCGGAAGAGACCCAGTACTTC
d_call: TRBD2; clone_size: -; v_call: TRBV9; j_call: TRBJ2-1; cdr3_aa: CASSVVAGDVNEQFF; cdr3_nt: TGTGCCAGCAGCGTCGTAGCGGGAGACGTCAATGAGCAGTTCTTC
d_call: -; clone_size: -; v_call: TRBV9; j_call: TRBJ2-2; cdr3_aa: CASSAPTGRGTGELFF; cdr3_nt: TGTGCCAGCAGCGCACCAACAGGGAGGGGCACCGGGGAGCTGTTTTTT
d_call: -; clone_size: -; v_call: TRBV6-4; j_call: TRBJ2-2; cdr3_aa: CASSVREHGELFF; cdr3_nt: TGTGCCAGCAGTGTTCGGGAGCACGGGGAGCTGTTTTTT
d_call: -; clone_size: -; v_call: TRBV10-3; j_call: TRBJ2-5; cdr3_aa: CAISEAQETQYF; cdr3_nt: TGTGCCATCAGTGAGGCCCAAGAGACCCAGTACTTC